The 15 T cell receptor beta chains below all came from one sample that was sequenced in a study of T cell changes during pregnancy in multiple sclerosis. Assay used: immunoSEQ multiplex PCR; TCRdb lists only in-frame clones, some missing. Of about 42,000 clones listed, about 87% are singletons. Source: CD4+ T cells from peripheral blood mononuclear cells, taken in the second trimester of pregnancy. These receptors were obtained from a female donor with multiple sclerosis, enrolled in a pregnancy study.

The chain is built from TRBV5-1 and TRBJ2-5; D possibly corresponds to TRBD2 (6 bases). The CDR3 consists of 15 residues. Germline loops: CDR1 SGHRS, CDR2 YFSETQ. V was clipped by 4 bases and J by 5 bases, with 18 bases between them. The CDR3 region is CASSSQDGGYETQYF. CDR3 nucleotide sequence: TGCGCCAGCAGCAGCCAAGACGGGGGATATGAGACCCAGTACTTC. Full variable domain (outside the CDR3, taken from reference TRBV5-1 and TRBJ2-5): KAGVTQTPRYLIKTRGQQVTLSCSPISGHRSVSWYQQTPGQGLQFLFEYFSETQRNKGNFPGRFSGRQFSNSRSEMNVSTLELGDSALYLCASSSQDGGYETQYFGPGTRLLVL.

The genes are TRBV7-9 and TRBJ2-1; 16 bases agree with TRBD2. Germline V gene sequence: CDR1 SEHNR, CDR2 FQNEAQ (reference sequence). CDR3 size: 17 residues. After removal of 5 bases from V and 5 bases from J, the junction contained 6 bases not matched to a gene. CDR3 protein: CASSRGLAGGPDNEQFF. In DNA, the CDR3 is TGTGCCAGCAGCCGGGGACTAGCGGGAGGGCCAGACAATGAGCAGTTCTTC.

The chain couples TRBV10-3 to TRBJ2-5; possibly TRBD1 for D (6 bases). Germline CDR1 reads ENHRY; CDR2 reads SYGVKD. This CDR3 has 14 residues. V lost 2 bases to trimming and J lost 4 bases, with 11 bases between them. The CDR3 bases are TGTGCCATCAGTGAGAGACAGGAGCCAGAGACCCAGTACTTC. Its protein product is CAISERQEPETQYF.

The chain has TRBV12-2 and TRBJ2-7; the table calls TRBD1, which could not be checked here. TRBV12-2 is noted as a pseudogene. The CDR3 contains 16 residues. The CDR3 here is CASRLNRASPSYEQYF. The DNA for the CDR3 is TGTGCAAGTCGCTTAAACAGGGCCTCTCCCTCCTACGAGCAGTACTTC.

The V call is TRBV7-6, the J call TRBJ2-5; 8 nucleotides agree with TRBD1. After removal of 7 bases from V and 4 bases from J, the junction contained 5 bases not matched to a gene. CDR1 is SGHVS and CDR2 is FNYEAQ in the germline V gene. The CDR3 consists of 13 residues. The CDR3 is CASNRGWIETQYF. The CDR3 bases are TGTGCCAGCAACAGGGGGTGGATAGAGACCCAGTACTTC. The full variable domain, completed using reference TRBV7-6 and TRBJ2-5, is GAGVSQSPRYKVTKRGQDVALRCDPISGHVSLYWYRQALGQGPEFLTYFNYEAQQDKSGLPNDRFSAERPEGSISTLTIQRTEQRDSAMYRCASNRGWIETQYFGPGTRLLVL.

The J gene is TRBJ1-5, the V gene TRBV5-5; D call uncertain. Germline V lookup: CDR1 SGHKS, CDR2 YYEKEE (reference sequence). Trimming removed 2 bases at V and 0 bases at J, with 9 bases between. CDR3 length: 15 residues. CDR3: CASSFYPGSNQPQHF. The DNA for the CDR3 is TGTGCCAGCAGCTTTTATCCAGGTAGCAATCAGCCCCAGCATTTT.

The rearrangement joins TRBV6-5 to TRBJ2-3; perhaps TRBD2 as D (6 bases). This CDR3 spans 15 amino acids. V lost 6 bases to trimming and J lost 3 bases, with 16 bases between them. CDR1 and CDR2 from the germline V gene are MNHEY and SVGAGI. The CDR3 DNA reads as TGTGCCAGCAGACCTCCGGGACTCAGGACAGATACGCAGTATTTT. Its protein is CASRPPGLRTDTQYF.

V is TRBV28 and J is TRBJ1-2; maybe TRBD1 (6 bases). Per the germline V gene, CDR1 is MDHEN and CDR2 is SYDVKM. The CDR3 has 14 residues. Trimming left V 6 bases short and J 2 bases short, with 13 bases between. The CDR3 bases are TGTGCCAGCAGACCGCTCGGACAGAACTATGGCTACACCTTC. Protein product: CASRPLGQNYGYTF.

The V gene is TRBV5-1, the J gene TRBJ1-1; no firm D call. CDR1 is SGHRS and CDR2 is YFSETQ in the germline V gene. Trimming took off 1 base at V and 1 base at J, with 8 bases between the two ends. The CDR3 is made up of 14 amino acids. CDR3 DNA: TGCGCCAGCAGCTTGAGGAGTGAGAACACTGAAGCTTTCTTT. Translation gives CASSLRSENTEAFF.

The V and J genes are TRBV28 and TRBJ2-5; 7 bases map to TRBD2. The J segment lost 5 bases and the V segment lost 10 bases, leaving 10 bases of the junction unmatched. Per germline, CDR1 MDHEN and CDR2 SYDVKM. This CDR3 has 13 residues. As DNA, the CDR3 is TGTGCCATCCTCGATCGGACTAGGGAGACCCAGTACTTC. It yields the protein CAILDRTRETQYF.

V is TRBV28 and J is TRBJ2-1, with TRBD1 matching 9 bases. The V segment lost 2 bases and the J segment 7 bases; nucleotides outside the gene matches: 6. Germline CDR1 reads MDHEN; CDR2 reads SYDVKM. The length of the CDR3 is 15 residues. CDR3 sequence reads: CASSLRTGAGNEQFF. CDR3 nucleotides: TGTGCCAGCAGTTTACGGACAGGGGCCGGGAATGAGCAGTTCTTC.

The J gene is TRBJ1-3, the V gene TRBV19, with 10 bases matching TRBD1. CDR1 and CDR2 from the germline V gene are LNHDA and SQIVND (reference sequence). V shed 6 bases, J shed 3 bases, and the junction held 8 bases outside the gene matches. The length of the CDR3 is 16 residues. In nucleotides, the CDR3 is TGTGCCAGTAGCCTTCAGGGACAGGGGTTTGGAAACACCATATATTTT. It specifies CASSLQGQGFGNTIYF.

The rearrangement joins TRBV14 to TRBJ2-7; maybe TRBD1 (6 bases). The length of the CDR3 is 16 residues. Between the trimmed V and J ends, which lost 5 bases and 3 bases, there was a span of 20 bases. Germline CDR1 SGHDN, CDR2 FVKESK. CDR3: CASSAGAAYGLYEQYF. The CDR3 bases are TGTGCCAGCAGCGCAGGGGCAGCCTATGGACTCTACGAGCAGTACTTC.

This CDR3 reads CASSLASLAGGSYNEQFF. CDR3 DNA sequence: TGTGCCAGCAGCTTAGCGTCCCTAGCGGGAGGGTCCTACAATGAGCAGTTCTTC. The chain employs TRBV7-2 and TRBJ2-1; 12 positions agree with TRBD2. The CDR3 length is 18 residues. V gave up 0 bases and J gave up 1 base; unmatched junction bases: 4. Germline V gene sequence: CDR1 SGHTA, CDR2 FQGNSA.

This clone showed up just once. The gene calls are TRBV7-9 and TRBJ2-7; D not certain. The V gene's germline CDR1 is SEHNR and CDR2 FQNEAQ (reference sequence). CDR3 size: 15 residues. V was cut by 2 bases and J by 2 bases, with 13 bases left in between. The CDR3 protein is CASSLLEQPPYEQYF. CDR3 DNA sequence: TGTGCCAGCAGCTTACTAGAGCAACCCCCCTACGAGCAGTACTTC. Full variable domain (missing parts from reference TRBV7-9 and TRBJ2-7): DTGVSQNPRHKITKRGQNVTFRCDPISEHNRLYWYRQTLGQGPEFLTYFQNEAQLEKSRLLSDRFSAERPKGSFSTLEIQRTEQGDSAMYLCASSLLEQPPYEQYFGPGTRLTVT.